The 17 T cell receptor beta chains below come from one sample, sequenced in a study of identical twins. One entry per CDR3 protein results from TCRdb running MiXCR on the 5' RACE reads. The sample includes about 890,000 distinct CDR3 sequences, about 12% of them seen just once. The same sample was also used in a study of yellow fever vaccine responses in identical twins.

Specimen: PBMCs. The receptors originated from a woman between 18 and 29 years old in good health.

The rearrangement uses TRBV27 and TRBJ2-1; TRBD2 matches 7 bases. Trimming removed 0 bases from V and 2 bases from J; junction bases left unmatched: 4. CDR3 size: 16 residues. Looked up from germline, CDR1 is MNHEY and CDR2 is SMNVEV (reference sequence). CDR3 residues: CASSLSSAGPYNEQFF. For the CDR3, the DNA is TGTGCCAGCAGTTTATCATCAGCGGGACCCTACAATGAGCAGTTCTTC.

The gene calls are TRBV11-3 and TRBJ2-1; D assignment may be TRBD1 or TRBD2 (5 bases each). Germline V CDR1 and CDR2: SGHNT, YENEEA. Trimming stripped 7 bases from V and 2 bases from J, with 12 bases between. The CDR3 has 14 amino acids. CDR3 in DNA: TGTGCCAGCACCGGCCAGGGAGCCTACAATGAGCAGTTCTTC. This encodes CASTGQGAYNEQFF.

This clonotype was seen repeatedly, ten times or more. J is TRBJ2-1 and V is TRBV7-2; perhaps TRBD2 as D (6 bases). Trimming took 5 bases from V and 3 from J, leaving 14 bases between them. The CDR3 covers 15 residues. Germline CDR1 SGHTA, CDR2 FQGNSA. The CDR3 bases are TGTGCCAGCAGCCGTGGCCGGGGAGGCTACAATGAGCAGTTCTTC. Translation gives CASSRGRGGYNEQFF.

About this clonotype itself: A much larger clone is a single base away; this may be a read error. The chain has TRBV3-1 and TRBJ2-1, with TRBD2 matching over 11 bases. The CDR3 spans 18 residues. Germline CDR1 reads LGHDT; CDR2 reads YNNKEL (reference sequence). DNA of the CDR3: TGTGCCACCAGCCAAGTGGGCCCTAGCGGGGGGCAGGGCAATGAGCAGTTCTTC. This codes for CATSQVGPSGGQGNEQFF.

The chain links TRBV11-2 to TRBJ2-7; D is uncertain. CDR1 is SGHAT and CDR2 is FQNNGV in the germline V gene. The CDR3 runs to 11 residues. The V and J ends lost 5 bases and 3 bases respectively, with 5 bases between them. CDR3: CASSGFYEQYF. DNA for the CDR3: TGTGCCAGCAGCGGTTTCTACGAGCAGTACTTC.

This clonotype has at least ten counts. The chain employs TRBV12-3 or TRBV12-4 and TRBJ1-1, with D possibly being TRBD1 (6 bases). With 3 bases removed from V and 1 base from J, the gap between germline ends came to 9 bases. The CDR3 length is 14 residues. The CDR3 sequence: CASSLRGRNTEAFF. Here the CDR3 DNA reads TGTGCCAGCAGTTTGAGGGGGAGGAACACTGAAGCTTTCTTT.

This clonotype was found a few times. This CDR3 reads CASSYRPAGNTEAFF. As DNA, the CDR3 is TGTGCCAGCAGTTACAGGCCCGCGGGGAACACTGAAGCTTTCTTT. The J gene is TRBJ1-1, the V gene TRBV6-5; the D is unclear. Germline V gene data show CDR1 as MNHEY and CDR2 as SVGAGI. This CDR3 spans 15 amino acids. Trimming took 2 bases from V and 1 from J, leaving 11 bases between them.

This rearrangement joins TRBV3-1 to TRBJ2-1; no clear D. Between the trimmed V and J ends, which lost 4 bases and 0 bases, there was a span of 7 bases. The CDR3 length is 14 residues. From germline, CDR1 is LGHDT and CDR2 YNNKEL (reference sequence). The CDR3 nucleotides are TGTGCCAGCAGCCGAGGTCCCTCCTACAATGAGCAGTTCTTC. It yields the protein CASSRGPSYNEQFF.

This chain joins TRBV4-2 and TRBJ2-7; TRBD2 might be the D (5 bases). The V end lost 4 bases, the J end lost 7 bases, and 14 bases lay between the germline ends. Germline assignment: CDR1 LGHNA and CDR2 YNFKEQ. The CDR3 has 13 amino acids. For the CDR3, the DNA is TGTGCCAGCAGCCCCTCGGAGTCGGGAGAGCAGTACTTC. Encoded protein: CASSPSESGEQYF.

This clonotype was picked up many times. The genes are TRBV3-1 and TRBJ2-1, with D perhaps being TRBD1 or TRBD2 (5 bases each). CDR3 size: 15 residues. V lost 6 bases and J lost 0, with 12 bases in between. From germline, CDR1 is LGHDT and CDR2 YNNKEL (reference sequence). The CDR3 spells CASRRDHSSYNEQFF. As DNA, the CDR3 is TGTGCCAGCAGAAGGGACCACAGCTCCTACAATGAGCAGTTCTTC.

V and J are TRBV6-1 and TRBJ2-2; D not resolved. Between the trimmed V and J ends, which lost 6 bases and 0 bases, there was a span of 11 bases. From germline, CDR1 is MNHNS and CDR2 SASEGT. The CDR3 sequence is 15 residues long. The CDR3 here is CASSSRPANTGELFF. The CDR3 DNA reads TGTGCCAGCAGCTCCAGGCCCGCGAACACCGGGGAGCTGTTTTTT.

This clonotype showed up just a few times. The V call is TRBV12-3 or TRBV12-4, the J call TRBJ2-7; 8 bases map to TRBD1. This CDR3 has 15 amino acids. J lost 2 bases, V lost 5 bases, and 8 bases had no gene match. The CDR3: CASSPGQGTAYEQYF. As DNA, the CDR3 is TGTGCCAGCAGTCCCGGACAGGGTACCGCCTACGAGCAGTACTTC.

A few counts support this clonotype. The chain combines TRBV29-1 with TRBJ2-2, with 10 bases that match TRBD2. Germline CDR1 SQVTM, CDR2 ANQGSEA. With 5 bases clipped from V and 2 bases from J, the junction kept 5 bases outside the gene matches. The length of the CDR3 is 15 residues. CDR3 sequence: CSVRASGGNTGELFF. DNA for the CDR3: TGCAGCGTTCGTGCTAGCGGGGGTAACACCGGGGAGCTGTTTTTT.

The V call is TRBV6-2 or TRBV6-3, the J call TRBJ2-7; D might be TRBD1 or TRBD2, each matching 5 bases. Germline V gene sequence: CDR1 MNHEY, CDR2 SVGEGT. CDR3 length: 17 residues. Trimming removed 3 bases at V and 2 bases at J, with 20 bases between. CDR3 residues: CASSYSVGDEKTYEQYV. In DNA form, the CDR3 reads TGTGCCAGCAGTTATAGCGTAGGGGACGAGAAGACCTACGAGCAGTACGTC.

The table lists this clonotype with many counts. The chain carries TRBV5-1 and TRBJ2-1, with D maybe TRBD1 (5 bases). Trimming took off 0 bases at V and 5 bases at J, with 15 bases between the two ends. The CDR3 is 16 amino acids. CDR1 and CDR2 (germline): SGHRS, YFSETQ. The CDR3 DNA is TGCGCCAGCAGCTTGGGGGCAGGGCCTATTAACAATGAGCAGTTCTTC. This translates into CASSLGAGPINNEQFF.

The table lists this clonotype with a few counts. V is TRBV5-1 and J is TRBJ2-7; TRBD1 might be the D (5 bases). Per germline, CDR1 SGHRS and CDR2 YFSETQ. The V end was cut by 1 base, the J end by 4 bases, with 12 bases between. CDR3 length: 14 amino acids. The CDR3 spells CASSLLTERYEQYF. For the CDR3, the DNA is TGCGCCAGCAGCTTGCTGACAGAAAGGTACGAGCAGTACTTC.

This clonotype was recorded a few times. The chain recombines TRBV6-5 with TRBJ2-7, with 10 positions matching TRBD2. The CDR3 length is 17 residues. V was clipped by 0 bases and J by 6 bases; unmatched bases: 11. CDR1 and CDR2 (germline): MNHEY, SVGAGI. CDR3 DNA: TGTGCCAGCAGTTACTCCCCCACGCTAGCGGGAGTTGGCGAGCAGTACTTC. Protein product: CASSYSPTLAGVGEQYF.